The sequence of this T cell receptor (beta chain) was determined in a study of vaccination and CD4 T cells after COVID-19. V lost 1 base to trimming and J lost 0 bases, with 12 bases between them. Per germline, CDR1 SGHNT and CDR2 YENEEA. The CDR3 consists of 16 residues. The Oncomine TCR Beta short-read assay was what sequenced the DNA obtained from cultured CD4+ T cells. TCRdb analysed the PCR reads with MiXCR anew, one entry per CDR3 protein. This table holds some 18,000 distinct CDR3 sequences, over 25% found once. As for treatment: roughly 11-day PBMC culture with coronavirus spike peptide pools or control peptides (ViraFEST assay). Once peptide pools had expanded antigen-specific T cells, ViraFEST sequenced TCRs. It was on days 3 and 7 that half the medium was replaced with fresh IL-2 medium. For this clonotype: Its specificity is unknown.

The chain uses TRBV11-3 and TRBJ2-5; D possibly corresponds to TRBD2 (7 bases). Source material: cultured CD4+ T cells from blood. The receptor was isolated from a human donor with COVID-19. The CDR3: CASSLGGGPDQETQYF. In nucleotides, the CDR3 is TGTGCCAGCAGCTTAGGCGGGGGCCCCGACCAAGAGACCCAGTACTTC. The entire variable domain, with the rest obtained from reference TRBV11-3 and TRBJ2-5, is as follows: EAGVVQSPRYKIIEKKQPVAFWCNPISGHNTLYWYLQNLGQGPELLIRYENEEAVDDSQLPKDRFSAERLKGVDSTLKIQPAELGDSAVYLCASSLGGGPDQETQYFGPGTRLLVL.